Only one count was recorded for the clone carrying this T cell receptor (beta chain). This sample is part of a study of blood T cell repertoires in COVID-19. Across the whole study: The United States, Italy and Spain were the sources of the acute and convalescent COVID-19 samples. In each case, the material was cDNA or gDNA derived from T cells, B-cell-depleted T cells, or PBMCs.

J gave up 5 bases and V 1 base, and 11 bases lay outside the gene matches. The CDR3 runs to 17 residues. CDR1 LGHNT and CDR2 FRNRAP come from the germline V gene. Original methodology: Amplifying reference gene primers gave estimates of nucleated cell counts. Sequencing was performed with immunoSEQ multiplex PCR; in TCRdb, only in-frame clones are kept and a portion is missing. D and trimming were read from the DNA, whereas the V and J calls and clone size are those reported in that table. The repertoire holds roughly 26,000 clones, with over 70% as singletons. The receptor comes from a human donor with active COVID-19. The donor label of this sample is uncertain. Sequenced input: peripheral blood. The chain links TRBV12-5 to TRBJ2-5; TRBD2 matches at 9 bases. CDR3 in amino acids: CASGLGTSAGGAETQYF. For the CDR3, the DNA is TGTGCTAGTGGTTTGGGGACCTCGGCGGGGGGGGCGGAGACCCAGTACTTC.